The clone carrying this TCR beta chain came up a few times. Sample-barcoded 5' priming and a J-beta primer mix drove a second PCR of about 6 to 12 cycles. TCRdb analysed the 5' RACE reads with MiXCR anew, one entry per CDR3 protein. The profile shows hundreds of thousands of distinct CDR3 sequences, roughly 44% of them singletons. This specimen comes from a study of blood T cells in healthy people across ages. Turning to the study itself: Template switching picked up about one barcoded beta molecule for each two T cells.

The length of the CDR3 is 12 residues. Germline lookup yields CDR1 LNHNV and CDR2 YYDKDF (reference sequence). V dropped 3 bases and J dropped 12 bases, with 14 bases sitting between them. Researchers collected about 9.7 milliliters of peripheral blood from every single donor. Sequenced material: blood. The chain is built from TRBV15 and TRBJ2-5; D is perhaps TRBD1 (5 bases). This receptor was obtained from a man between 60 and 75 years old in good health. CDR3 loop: CATSSKGRVEYF. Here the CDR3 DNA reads TGTGCCACCAGCAGTAAGGGCAGGGTTGAGTACTTC.